This is a list of T cell receptor beta chains from one sample in a study of blood T cells in healthy people across ages. A single record per CDR3 protein comes from TCRdb applying MiXCR to the 5' RACE reads. The sample yields over 600,000 distinct CDR3 sequences, about 42% seen once. Input material: blood. Source of these receptors: an older man in good health. Each CDR3 is given with its conserved first and last residue. D genes are given only for firm matches. Where a row states a size, it is once, few, many or the class of an expanded clone; other rows omit it.

J | V | size | D | DNA | CDR3
TRBJ1-6 | TRBV20-1 | NA | NA | TGCAGTGCTAGAGATATTAGGAGCTCCTATAATTCACCCCTCCACTTT | CSARDIRSSYNSPLHF
TRBJ1-2 | TRBV18 | once | TRBD1 | TGTGCCAGCTCACCCCTGGACAGGGCTAACTATGGCTACACCTTC | CASSPLDRANYGYTF
TRBJ2-1 | TRBV28 | NA | TRBD2 | TGTGCCAGCACTTTACTAGCGGAGCAGTTCTTC | CASTLLAEQFF
TRBJ2-3 | TRBV11-2 | few | TRBD2 | TGTGCCAGCAGCCTACGACTAGCCACAGATACGCAGTATTTT | CASSLRLATDTQYF
TRBJ1-4 | TRBV12-3/TRBV12-4 | many | NA | TGTGCCAGCACCACCGGGGGGGGGTTTGGTGAAAAACTGTTTTTT | CASTTGGGFGEKLFF
TRBJ2-7 | TRBV7-2 | NA | NA | TGTGCCAGCAGCCTCTTGAGGGCTTACGAGCAGTACTTC | CASSLLRAYEQYF
TRBJ2-1 | TRBV20-1 | NA | NA | TGCAGTGCTAGACGCGGAGGACGAGACGCTGAGCAGTTCTTC | CSARRGGRDAEQFF
TRBJ2-3 | TRBV29-1 | few | TRBD2 | TGCAGCGTCGGACTAGCGGGAGGCACAGATACGCAGTATTTT | CSVGLAGGTDTQYF
TRBJ2-3 | TRBV20-1 | few | TRBD2 | TGCAGTGCTAGCGGGGTAGCGGGAGCCTTAACAGATACGCAGTATTTT | CSASGVAGALTDTQYF
TRBJ2-7 | TRBV29-1 | few | NA | TGCGGAGGGGGCCTCAACTATGGGGAGCAGTACTTC | CGGGLNYGEQYF
TRBJ2-7 | TRBV11-3 | few | TRBD2 | TGTGCCAGCAGCTTACGAGAGGGAGGGTACGAGCAGTACTTC | CASSLREGGYEQYF
TRBJ2-1 | TRBV12-3/TRBV12-4 | NA | TRBD2 | TGTGCCAGCAGCAGTGAGGGGAGCGGGAAGGGTAATGAGCAGTTCTTC | CASSSEGSGKGNEQFF
TRBJ2-3 | TRBV30 | NA | NA | TGTGCCTGGAGTGTTGGACAAGAAAGGGGGTCGGATACGCAGTATTTT | CAWSVGQERGSDTQYF
TRBJ2-1 | TRBV20-1 | NA | TRBD1 | TGCAGTGCTCAGACCCGGGACAGGGATTTGGCTGAGCAGTTCTTC | CSAQTRDRDLAEQFF
TRBJ2-7 | TRBV20-1 | few | TRBD2 | TGCAGTGCTCGCAGACTAGCGGGAGGCCCTCCCTACGAGCAGTACTTC | CSARRLAGGPPYEQYF
TRBJ2-1 | TRBV7-2 | NA | TRBD2 | TGTGCCAGCAGTCGTAGCGGGGGGGCCTACAATGAGCAGTTCTTC | CASSRSGGAYNEQFF
TRBJ2-7 | TRBV28 | few | NA | TGTGCCAGCACCGAGGGGGGGCGCGCCTACGAGCAGTACTTC | CASTEGGRAYEQYF
TRBJ1-2 | TRBV6-5 | NA | TRBD1 | TGTGCCAGCAGCCCCCGACAGGGTATGAAGTATGGCTACACCTTC | CASSPRQGMKYGYTF
TRBJ2-2 | TRBV9 | NA | TRBD2 | TGTGCCAGCAGCGTTGGGACTAGCGGGAGGGCCCGAGAGCTGTTTTTT | CASSVGTSGRARELFF
TRBJ2-3 | TRBV15 | NA | NA | TGTGCCACCAGCGCAGGGAGCGGCACAGATACGCAGTATTTT | CATSAGSGTDTQYF
TRBJ1-4 | TRBV25-1 | NA | TRBD1 | TGTGCCAGCAGTGAATGGGAGACAGGGGATGGAGAAAAACTGTTTTTT | CASSEWETGDGEKLFF
TRBJ2-5 | TRBV4-2 | NA | TRBD2 | TGTGCCAGCAGCCAGGGGACTAGCGGGAGGGGTGAGACCCAGTACTTC | CASSQGTSGRGETQYF
TRBJ2-1 | TRBV4-2 | few | TRBD2 | TGTGCCAGCAGCCGCCCCGGGACTAGCGCCAACAATGAGCAGTTCTTC | CASSRPGTSANNEQFF
TRBJ2-1 | TRBV7-2 | NA | TRBD2 | TGTGCCAGCAGCGACCTTAGACTTAGCGGGAGGCCCCTACAAGAGACCCAGTTCTTC | CASSDLRLSGRPLQETQFF
TRBJ1-6 | TRBV5-1 | NA | NA | TGCGCCAGCAGCGAGGAGAGCTCCCATAATTCACCCCTCCACTTT | CASSEESSHNSPLHF
TRBJ2-1 | TRBV5-1 | NA | NA | TGCGCCAGCACCATTGTCCCTGGTGAGCAGTTCTTC | CASTIVPGEQFF
TRBJ2-1 | TRBV13 | NA | NA | TGTGCCAGCAGCTTAGGAGACGGAAACAATGAGCAGTTCTTC | CASSLGDGNNEQFF
TRBJ2-1 | TRBV3-1 | NA | NA | TGTGCCAGCAGCTCGACAAGGACCTCCTACAATGAGCAGTTCTTC | CASSSTRTSYNEQFF
TRBJ2-1 | TRBV4-1 | NA | TRBD1 | TGCGCCAGCAGCCAGGAGGACAGGGTCAATGAGCAGTTCTTC | CASSQEDRVNEQFF
TRBJ2-7 | TRBV3-1 | NA | NA | TGTGCCAGCAGCCTCCGGCAGAGTAGAGGAGACGAGCAGTACTTC | CASSLRQSRGDEQYF
TRBJ1-5 | TRBV24-1 | NA | NA | TGTGCCACCAGTGACTCAAAGTACGGCAATCAGCCCCAGCATTTT | CATSDSKYGNQPQHF
TRBJ1-2 | TRBV7-9 | NA | NA | TGTGCTAGCAGCTCCACGGGAGTAGTACGAGGCTACACCTTC | CASSSTGVVRGYTF
TRBJ2-1 | TRBV12-3/TRBV12-4 | NA | NA | TGTGCCAGCAGTTTATTTAACCTAGGCAATGAGCAGTTCTTC | CASSLFNLGNEQFF
TRBJ2-2 | TRBV29-1 | NA | NA | TGCAGCGTTGACTGGGACACCGGGGAGCTGTTTTTT | CSVDWDTGELFF
TRBJ2-7 | TRBV12-3/TRBV12-4 | few | TRBD1 | TGTGCCAGCAGTTTCGGACAGGGGGCTGGAGAGTACGAGCAGTACTTC | CASSFGQGAGEYEQYF
TRBJ2-5 | TRBV24-1 | few | NA | TGTGCCACGCAAGCGCCAGGACAAGAGACCCAGTACTTC | CATQAPGQETQYF
TRBJ2-7 | TRBV7-2 | few | TRBD2 | TGTGCCAGCAGGGTTAGCGGGAACGCCTACGAGCAGTACTTC | CASRVSGNAYEQYF
TRBJ2-3 | TRBV27 | few | NA | TGTGCCAGCAGTTTATCGCTTGCGCAAGCCCGCACAGATACGCAGTATTTT | CASSLSLAQARTDTQYF
TRBJ2-5 | TRBV11-2 | NA | TRBD1 | TGTGCCAGCAGCTTAGGACCGGGACAGGGGGGAGAGACCCAGTACTTC | CASSLGPGQGGETQYF
TRBJ2-6 | TRBV25-1 | NA | NA | TGTACCAGCAGTGAAACTGGGGCCAACGTCCTGACTTTC | CTSSETGANVLTF
TRBJ2-1 | TRBV7-3 | NA | TRBD2 | TGTGCCAGCAGCTTAAACCCGACAGCTAGCGGGGGGAAGCAGTTCTTC | CASSLNPTASGGKQFF
TRBJ1-4 | TRBV29-1 | NA | NA | TGCAGCGTTGAGGGCGTGGAGCCAGAGAATGAAAAACTGTTTTTT | CSVEGVEPENEKLFF
TRBJ2-7 | TRBV28 | few | NA | TGTGCCAGCAGTTCCCCAACCCCCTACGAGCAGTACTTC | CASSSPTPYEQYF
TRBJ2-1 | TRBV12-3/TRBV12-4 | NA | NA | TGTGCCAGCAGTCCACCGGGACGCTACGAGCAGTTCTTC | CASSPPGRYEQFF
TRBJ1-2 | TRBV5-8 | NA | NA | TGTGCCAGTATTTCAAACGGCCTAGCACGGGGCTACACCTTC | CASISNGLARGYTF
TRBJ2-7 | TRBV18 | few | NA | TGTGCCAGCTCACCATCGCCGGACGGCTGGGACGAGCAGTACTTC | CASSPSPDGWDEQYF
TRBJ2-2 | TRBV7-2 | NA | NA | TGTGCCAGCAGCTTAGCAGCCAGGAGGAAGGGCACCGGGGAGCTGTTTTTT | CASSLAARRKGTGELFF
TRBJ1-6 | TRBV20-1 | few | TRBD1 | TGCAGTGCTAGGGCCGGGACAGGGAACTCACCCCTCCACTTT | CSARAGTGNSPLHF